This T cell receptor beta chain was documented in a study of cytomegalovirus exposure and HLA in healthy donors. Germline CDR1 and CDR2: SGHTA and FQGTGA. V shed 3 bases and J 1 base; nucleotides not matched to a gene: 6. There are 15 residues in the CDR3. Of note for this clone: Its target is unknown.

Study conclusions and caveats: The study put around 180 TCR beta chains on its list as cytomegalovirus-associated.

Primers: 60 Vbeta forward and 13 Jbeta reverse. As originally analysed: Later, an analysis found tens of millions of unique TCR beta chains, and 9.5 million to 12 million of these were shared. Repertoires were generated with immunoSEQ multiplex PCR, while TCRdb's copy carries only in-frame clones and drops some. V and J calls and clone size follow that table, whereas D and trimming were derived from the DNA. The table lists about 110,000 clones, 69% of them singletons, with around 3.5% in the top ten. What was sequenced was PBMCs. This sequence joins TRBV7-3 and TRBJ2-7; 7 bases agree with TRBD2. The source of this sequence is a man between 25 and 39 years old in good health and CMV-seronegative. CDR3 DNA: TGTGCCAGCAGCTTGCAGGGCGGGAGTTCCTACGAGCAGTACTTC. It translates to CASSLQGGSSYEQYF.